This record covers a single T cell receptor (beta chain). This clone was observed a handful of times. The antigen this receptor binds is unknown. Nothing much larger sits one base from this clone, and base qualities are not available. Library preparation used the immunoSEQ multiplex PCR assay. A mixture of 60 forward primers for TCR Vbeta segments and 13 reverse primers for TCR Jbeta segments was used in the multiplex PCR. A multiplex PCR assay on genomic DNA amplified the CDR3 region of rearranged TCR beta genes. The amplified TCR beta libraries were sequenced on the Illumina HiSeq System as 87-base-pair reads. The authors' analysis ran thus. A later analysis counted 75 million to 100 million unique TCR beta chains across the roughly 700 repertoires, and 9 million to 14 million of these chains were shared by at least two donors. A nearest-neighbor algorithm error-corrected the raw reads and collapsed the reads into unique sequences, merging closely related sequences to remove PCR and sequencing errors. V, D and J gene segments were assigned by aligning CDR3 sequences to IMGT reference sequences. For a sequence to be retained, at least a six-nucleotide match to both a V gene segment and a J gene segment was required. Rearrangements were called productive when the CDR3 lacked stop codons and stayed in frame with V and J; all others were non-productive. CDR3 was defined according to IMGT convention as the region running from the second conserved V-encoded cysteine to the conserved J-encoded phenylalanine. The earlier analysis of 587 of the donors excluded any sequence lacking an unambiguous match to a single V gene segment. An earlier analysis of 587 of the donors classified V segments as functional when productive rearrangements were above 56.7% and as segregating when the standard deviation between donors was above 5%. To diagnose cytomegalovirus status from the catalog of TCR beta chain sequences, a statistical classification framework was built. V and J gene assignment, in a later analysis, came from comparing TCR nucleotide sequences with IMGT/GENE-DB human TR gene sequences. A later analysis assigned CDR3 sequences and most-parsimonious VDJ recombination scenarios with the TCRdist pipeline. In a later analysis, each TCR beta chain was defined by its CDR3 amino acid sequence together with its V-gene family, and reads lacking a unique V-gene family were excluded. To address suspected cross-contamination and a sequencing artifact, a later analysis removed some 620 highly shared, low-generation-probability nucleotide sequences. In a later analysis, a clonal expansion index for each public chain was calculated from normalized within-repertoire ranks of inferred template counts. A later analysis computed generation probabilities with a VDJ recombination model fitted to out-of-frame rearrangements, and checked the results against IGoR. In a later analysis, hypergeometric tests were used to score TCR-TCR, TCR-HLA and TCR-CMV co-occurrence, with a repertoire-size bias correction applied to TCR pairs. False discovery rates were estimated in a later analysis by permuting HLA or CMV assignments 20 times. In a later analysis, co-occurring TCRs were grouped with DBSCAN, and TCRdist sequence similarity was added when clustering was performed within HLA-allele-positive subsets. For co-occurrence clustering, repertoires with fewer than 30,000 or more than 120,000 public chains were excluded, along with a handful of repertoires with anomalous nucleotide sharing. TCRdb mirrors the immuneACCESS table, restricted to in-frame sequences. Some clones are absent from its copies; in checked studies, under half trace to an unresolved V gene, and the reason for the others is unknown. Clonal size and the V and J genes are those of that table, whereas D and trimming came from the DNA. The sample data list about 120,000 clones, and 8.5% to 9% of these were observed just once. Of the sample, approximately 6.6% is held by the ten largest clones.

The cohort was made up of 500 to 800 healthy bone marrow donors. At the time of sampling, every cohort member was nominally healthy, though immune exposures that went unrecorded were likely present. The donor was CMV seropositive and belonged to the group of more than 250 seropositive cohort members. A peripheral blood sample was provided by each donor, and peripheral blood mononuclear cells were used for TCR beta sequencing. Genomic DNA was extracted from the blood cell samples with the Qiagen DNeasy Blood Extraction Kit. The data were obtained in a study of cytomegalovirus exposure and HLA in healthy donors (dated by TCRdb to about 2017). Context from the whole study: An earlier analysis of several hundred of the donors reported 250 to 350 Gb of sequence data and approximately 110 million unique TCR beta sequences from approximately 180 million T cells. About 5 DR-DQ haplotypes were handled as single units for association and clustering, since linkage in the cohort was strong. All discovery cohort repertoires had been generated on a single sequencing platform. Along with the roughly 610-subject first cohort, a separate validation cohort of over 90 different subjects was used. The aim of the study was to test whether cataloging public T cell receptors could identify signatures of past pathogen exposure. Among the approximately 430 genotyped donors, around 81% belonged to the genetic ancestry cluster associated with self-reported Caucasian donors. An early release covering roughly 640 HLA-typed donors comprised roughly 300 gigabases of sequencing data and tens of millions of unique TCR sequences. To decide whether each TCR beta V gene segment behaved as functional or pseudogenic, an earlier analysis of approximately 590 of the donors relied on high-throughput TCR beta sequencing. To predict cytomegalovirus infection status, the study combined high-throughput TCR immunosequencing, statistical association of individual TCRs with disease status, and machine learning. A later analysis re-examined previously published TCR beta repertoires from around 670 donors and added high-resolution HLA genotyping to investigate patterns of TCR occurrence. The T cell repertoires of several hundred subjects were profiled by immunosequencing and related to cytomegalovirus serostatus. The number of typed donors differed by locus: about 620-640 for A, B, C, DRB1 and DQB1; some 500 for DQA1; some 590 for DPA1; and some 430 for DPB1. Donor age, sex, ethnicity and CMV serostatus were compiled together with the repertoire data. A later genetic analysis used genome-wide SNP genotypes for about three fifths of the roughly 700 donors, treating that subset as a discovery cohort. Both class I and class II loci were covered by HLA typing, at four-digit resolution. Across roughly 420 genotyped donors of the cohort, an average of about 240,000 unique TCR beta nucleotide sequences per donor were sequenced, and 15% to 20% of those sequences were non-productive. The later analysis used no new phenotypic data to find candidate immune exposures, relying instead on TCR beta sequences and their occurrence across donors.

V loses 6 bases at its end and J loses 1 base; junction bases beyond the gene matches: 6. The CDR3 sequence holds 14 residues, the cysteine and phenylalanine included. Of all the DNA, just the CDR3 is kept, 42 bases in frame from base 1. Taken from the germline V gene, the CDR1 and CDR2 loops are MNHEY and SVGAGI. Findings and caveats that apply to the study as a whole: The study gave a list of 150 to 200 TCR beta chains associated with cytomegalovirus. Assigning TCR associations to individual alleles was difficult when HLA alleles, especially DR and DQ, strongly co-occurred. Linkage disequilibrium might explain the correlated functional status among segregating V segments, but an unknown experimental factor could not be ruled out. Three of the identified cytomegalovirus-associated TCR beta chains were confirmed in vitro to be specific for cytomegalovirus antigens. Only TCR beta chains were sequenced in this cohort, and the absence of alpha or paired-chain data limited detectable features. V-gene and J-gene trimming of TCR beta chains was associated with a missense DCLRE1C variant in a later genetic analysis, and the association was replicated in an independent cohort. Compared with the 666-donor mean, donors in an Asian-associated ancestry cluster had fewer N-insertions in productive TCRs, according to a later genetic analysis. The 87-base-pair reads could not distinguish some IMGT-functional V segments, including TRBV6-2 and TRBV6-3, so those segments were excluded. In a later analysis, 16,951 TCR beta sequences were associated with specific HLA alleles at a false discovery rate of 0.05. The only immune exposure information available for the cohort was CMV serostatus. The presence/absence analyses assumed that sequencing depth was roughly uniform across donors, and that assumption may not be true. A further reported finding was that TCR beta sequences accurately predicted the HLA-A and HLA-B alleles for most subjects in the first cohort. According to a later analysis, parvovirus B19, influenza, CMV and Epstein-Barr virus appeared linked to several top co-occurrence clusters. In a later analysis, HLA-associated TCR beta chains showed more clonal expansion and lower generation probabilities than non-associated chains that were equally common. The classifier was reported to diagnose cytomegalovirus status with high specificity and sensitivity in both the original and validation cohorts. An earlier analysis of approximately 530 of the donors showed that most TCR beta V segments appeared in productive rearrangements either about 87% or about 30% of the time, which broadly matched IMGT annotations. According to a later analysis, TCR association rates differed among HLA loci, with DRB1 alleles showing the most associated TCRs and HLA-C alleles showing the fewest. Most CMV-associated TCR beta chains appeared to be HLA-restricted in a later analysis, and the HLA associations seemed to be driven largely by CMV exposure. The authors suggested that the approach could potentially be extended to other disease states and immunological phenotypes. Most TCR sequences were seen in very few donors, while some public TCRs were found in many individuals. Seventeen rarely observed V segments, including chromosome 9 orphons, were excluded from the earlier analysis of almost 600 of the donors because counts were too low. HLA typing was unavailable for some donors at each locus, so association tests used only the typed subset. A cluster of highly shared sequence variants was judged likely to be a technical artifact of the sequencing pipeline.

This TCR came from a woman between 40 and 50 years old in good health and CMV-seropositive. The chain uses TRBV6-5 and TRBJ2-7; 7 junctional bases match TRBD1. Sequenced input: PBMCs. The CDR3 corresponds to CASSRGQDSYEQYF. The nucleotide sequence reads as follows: TGTGCCAGCAGCCGTGGACAGGATTCCTACGAGCAGTACTTC.